A selection of T cell receptor beta chains follows, all from one sample in a study of T cell changes during pregnancy in multiple sclerosis. Only in-frame clones appear in the TCRdb table, and some are missing; sequencing was by immunoSEQ multiplex PCR. The table has approximately 30,000 clones, roughly nine tenths seen once. Sequenced material: CD8+ T cells from peripheral blood mononuclear cells, taken in the third trimester of pregnancy. The receptors derive from a female donor with multiple sclerosis, enrolled in a pregnancy study. Each CDR3 is given with its conserved first and last residue.

V	J	CDR3
TRBV9	TRBJ1-1	CASRDPQGEATEAFF
TRBV7-8	TRBJ2-5	CASSSNRGKETQYF
TRBV5-1	TRBJ2-7	CASSSVPPWQQASRDEQYF
TRBV6-1	TRBJ1-6	CASSEASLALHF
TRBV13	TRBJ2-2	CASSAGLAGASNTGELFF
TRBV20-1	TRBJ1-2	CSARERSYHF
TRBV11-2	TRBJ2-3	CASSRGLAASTDTQYF
TRBV7-3	TRBJ2-1	CATSTSGGSNEQFF
TRBV11-3	TRBJ2-1	CASSLEPAEHYNEQFF
TRBV4-1	TRBJ1-4	CASSQDTGLDEKLFF
TRBV2	TRBJ1-6	CASRMGQGNNSPLHF
TRBV27	TRBJ2-2	CASSLYLANTGELFF
TRBV5-4	TRBJ2-7	CASSFRDRTVYEQYF
TRBV11-2	TRBJ2-5	CASSLIQETQYF
TRBV7-8	TRBJ2-2	CASSLEVLGAGELFF
TRBV10-3	TRBJ1-1	CAISEPTRGGWGNTEAFF
TRBV6-5	TRBJ1-1	CASSYALGNTEAFF
TRBV5-6	TRBJ2-7	CASSLVQGVHEQYF
TRBV27	-	CASSLSEGASSYEQYF
TRBV5-6	TRBJ2-2	CASSLAGLWDSINTGELFF
TRBV29-1	TRBJ2-2	CSVSRGGVTGELFF
TRBV29-1	TRBJ2-1	CSVATGQAHDEQFF
TRBV27	TRBJ1-4	CASSDRDSNEKLFF